The next 16 T cell receptor beta chains were all read from a single sample in a study of T cell changes during pregnancy in multiple sclerosis. Assay: immunoSEQ multiplex PCR; the TCRdb copy retains only in-frame clones and omits some. Found here are approximately 64,000 clones, approximately 90% of them singletons; the top ten hold 2.3%. The input for sequencing was peripheral blood, taken in the first trimester of pregnancy. Receptors originate from a female donor with multiple sclerosis, enrolled in a pregnancy study.

The chain couples TRBV5-4 to TRBJ2-1; 8 bases map to TRBD2. Germline V lookup: CDR1 SGHNT, CDR2 YYREEE (reference sequence). There are 14 residues in the CDR3. V lost 4 bases and J lost 7; bases outside the gene matches: 7. Written as DNA, the CDR3 is TGTGCCAGCAGCCCCGGGACTAGTGGAAATGAGCAGTTCTTC. This gives the protein CASSPGTSGNEQFF.

This clone has only a few counts. The chain couples TRBV19 to TRBJ1-5; 7 bases are a match to TRBD1. Germline CDR1 LNHDA, CDR2 SQIVND (reference sequence). The CDR3 is 18 amino acids. V trimming: 0 bases; J trimming: 0 bases; junction bases outside the gene matches: 8. The CDR3 bases are TGTGCCAGTAGTATAGAGAAAATACAGGGGTATAGCAATCAGCCCCAGCATTTT. It is translated as CASSIEKIQGYSNQPQHF.

The rearrangement uses TRBV5-1 and TRBJ1-4; 7 nucleotides line up with TRBD1. Germline lookup yields CDR1 SGHRS and CDR2 YFSETQ. After removal of 5 bases from V and 3 bases from J, the junction contained 7 bases not matched to a gene. This CDR3 has 15 residues. This chain's CDR3 is CASSYRGVANEKLFF. For the CDR3, the DNA is TGCGCCAGCAGTTACAGGGGAGTAGCTAATGAAAAACTGTTTTTT.

The chain couples TRBV9 to TRBJ2-3, with D possibly matching TRBD2 (5 bases). V lost 3 bases, J lost 2 bases, and 13 bases lay in between. CDR3 length equals 15 residues. Germline values: CDR1 SGDLS, CDR2 YYNGEE. CDR3 in amino acids: CASSATGVATDTQYF. CDR3 sequence (DNA): TGTGCCAGCAGCGCCACCGGGGTGGCCACAGATACGCAGTATTTT.

The chain couples TRBV7-2 to TRBJ2-1; maybe TRBD2 (5 bases). V shed 1 base and J shed 3 bases, with 7 bases lying between them. The CDR3 has 14 residues. The germline CDR1 and CDR2 sequences are SGHTA and FQGNSA. The CDR3 spells CASSLETNYNEQFF. CDR3 nucleotides: TGTGCCAGCAGCTTAGAGACTAACTACAATGAGCAGTTCTTC. Full variable domain (outside the CDR3, taken from reference TRBV7-2 and TRBJ2-1): GAGVSQSPSNKVTEKGKDVELRCDPISGHTALYWYRQSLGQGLEFLIYFQGNSAPDKSGLPSDRFSAERTGGSVSTLTIQRTQQEDSAVYLCASSLETNYNEQFFGPGTRLTVL.

The chain links TRBV5-6 to TRBJ2-1, with D possibly being TRBD2 (6 bases). In germline, CDR1 is SGHDT, CDR2 YYEEEE. The CDR3 has 16 amino acids. V gave up 1 base and J gave up 4 bases, with 15 bases separating them. Written as DNA, the CDR3 is TGTGCCAGCAGCTTGCCGGGTTTAGCGGATTACAATGAGCAGTTCTTC. This codes for CASSLPGLADYNEQFF.

J is TRBJ2-2 and V is TRBV19; TRBD1 is a possible D gene (6 bases). The V gene's germline CDR1 is LNHDA and CDR2 SQIVND (reference sequence). V lost 1 base and J 0 bases, leaving 6 bases between the germline ends. This CDR3 contains 15 residues. The CDR3 nucleotides read TGTGCCAGTAGTATAGGGACAGCGAACACCGGGGAGCTGTTTTTT. It codes for CASSIGTANTGELFF. The variable domain in full, with the rest retrieved from reference TRBV19 and TRBJ2-2, is DGGITQSPKYLFRKEGQNVTLSCEQNLNHDAMYWYRQDPGQGLRLIYYSQIVNDFQKGDIAEGYSVSREKKESFPLTVTSAQKNPTAFYLCASSIGTANTGELFFGEGSRLTVL.

J is TRBJ1-2 and V is TRBV5-8; 10 nucleotides align to TRBD1. The CDR3 has 15 residues. Germline V gene data show CDR1 as SGHTS and CDR2 as YDEGEE. J gave up 5 bases and V 3 bases, and 7 bases lay outside the gene matches. CDR3 protein: CASSWGQGIRYGYTF. The CDR3 DNA sequence: TGTGCCAGCAGCTGGGGACAGGGGATTCGGTATGGCTACACCTTC.

The chain carries TRBV9 and TRBJ2-7; the match to TRBD2 covers 8 bases. Germline V gene data show CDR1 as SGDLS and CDR2 as YYNGEE. CDR3 length equals 13 residues. V shed 2 bases and J 4 bases; nucleotides not matched to a gene: 2. The DNA of the CDR3 is TGTGCCAGCAGCGTGGGACTAGGTTACGAGCAGTACTTC. Its translation: CASSVGLGYEQYF. The full variable domain, its missing parts supplied by reference TRBV9 and TRBJ2-7, is DSGVTQTPKHLITATGQRVTLRCSPRSGDLSVYWYQQSLDQGLQFLIQYYNGEERAKGNILERFSAQQFPDLHSELNLSSLELGDSALYFCASSVGLGYEQYFGPGTRLTVT.

The chain carries TRBV9 and TRBJ2-3; 8 bases match TRBD2. This CDR3 is 14 amino acids long. With V trimmed by 3 bases and J by 4 bases, 4 bases remained unmatched. CDR1 and CDR2 from the germline V gene are SGDLS and YYNGEE. DNA of the CDR3: TGTGCCAGCAGCGACGGGAGGGCCGCAGATACGCAGTATTTT. Encoded protein: CASSDGRAADTQYF.

This rearrangement joins TRBV18 to TRBJ2-2; D not certain. Trimming stripped 3 bases from V and 6 bases from J, with 5 bases between. Germline V gene sequence: CDR1 KGHSH, CDR2 LQKENI. The CDR3 is 12 residues long. The CDR3 here is CASSPLSGELFF. In DNA form, the CDR3 reads TGTGCCAGCTCACCTCTGTCCGGGGAGCTGTTTTTT. Based on the CDR3 plus reference TRBV18 and TRBJ2-2, the full variable domain is NAGVMQNPRHLVRRRGQEARLRCSPMKGHSHVYWYRQLPEEGLKFMVYLQKENIIDESGMPKERFSAEFPKEGPSILRIQQVVRGDSAAYFCASSPLSGELFFGEGSRLTVL.

This clone was seen only a few times. This chain links TRBV28 with TRBJ2-2; no reliable D call. V lost 5 bases and J 3 bases, leaving 10 bases between the germline ends. This CDR3 is built from 14 residues. Per the germline V gene, CDR1 is MDHEN and CDR2 is SYDVKM. Here the CDR3 reads CASSLPLDTGELFF. The CDR3 nucleotides read TGTGCCAGCAGTCTACCGTTGGACACCGGGGAGCTGTTTTTT.

The chain is built from TRBV18 and TRBJ2-1, with 12 positions matching TRBD2. Germline CDR1 KGHSH, CDR2 LQKENI. J lost 5 bases, V lost 4 bases, and 6 bases had no gene match. The CDR3 loop spans 16 amino acids. The CDR3 sequence: CASSLLAGGRDNEQFF. The CDR3 nucleotides read TGTGCCAGCTCACTCCTAGCGGGAGGGCGGGACAATGAGCAGTTCTTC.

The chain uses TRBV7-3 and TRBJ2-2; D call uncertain. Looked up from germline, CDR1 is SGHTA and CDR2 is FQGTGA. The V end was cut by 5 bases, the J end by 7 bases, with 14 bases between. There are 14 residues in the CDR3. In nucleotides, the CDR3 is TGTGCCAGCAGCCTTACACCCCGGGTCGGGGAGCTGTTTTTT. This sequence encodes CASSLTPRVGELFF.

The chain joins TRBV28 to TRBJ2-7; 10 bases align to TRBD1. The CDR3 is 14 amino acids. The V gene's germline CDR1 is MDHEN and CDR2 SYDVKM. V shed 5 bases and J 6 bases; nucleotides not matched to a gene: 7. The CDR3 coding sequence is TGTGCCAGCAGTCACCGGGACAGGGGAGGCGAGCAGTACTTC. This codes for CASSHRDRGGEQYF.

This clone was detected only a few times. This chain joins TRBV5-4 and TRBJ1-2, with 9 bases fitting TRBD1. CDR1 SGHNT and CDR2 YYREEE come from the germline V gene (reference sequence). The V and J ends lost 4 bases and 3 bases, in that order; junction bases with no gene match: 4. The CDR3 is 14 residues long. CDR3 bases: TGTGCCAGCAGCCCGGGACAGGGAGACTATGGCTACACCTTC. This sequence encodes CASSPGQGDYGYTF.